The clone carrying this T cell receptor (beta chain) appeared many times. What it binds is not known. The data belong to a study of human T cells and chemical hapten exposure. The CDR3 spans 15 residues. CDR1 and CDR2 from the germline V gene are MNHNS and SASEGT. With 2 bases removed from V and 7 bases from J, the gap between germline ends came to 15 bases. Study conclusions and caveats: Versus controls, expanded TCRs had significantly more large CDR3 similarity clusters.

Time point in this sample: pre-sensitization, week 0. Treatment: therapeutic diphenylcyclopropenone sensitization with weekly scalp DPC. Individual cDNA molecules received unique molecular identifiers in the library. MiXCR, run by TCRdb on the RACE reads, gives a single entry per CDR3 protein. The table shows under 110,000 distinct CDR3 sequences, with approximately 12% occurring only once. The chain links TRBV6-1 to TRBJ2-4; a possible D gene is TRBD2 (6 bases). This receptor was obtained from a woman in her forties or fifties with alopecia areata. Some clones in this sample may be carry-over from other donors' samples. The input for sequencing was whole blood, taken in connection with sensitization to the hapten diphenylcyclopropenone (DPC). The CDR3: CASSESAAAGNIQYF. The CDR3 DNA is TGTGCCAGCAGTGAATCCGCGGCTGCGGGGAACATTCAGTACTTC.